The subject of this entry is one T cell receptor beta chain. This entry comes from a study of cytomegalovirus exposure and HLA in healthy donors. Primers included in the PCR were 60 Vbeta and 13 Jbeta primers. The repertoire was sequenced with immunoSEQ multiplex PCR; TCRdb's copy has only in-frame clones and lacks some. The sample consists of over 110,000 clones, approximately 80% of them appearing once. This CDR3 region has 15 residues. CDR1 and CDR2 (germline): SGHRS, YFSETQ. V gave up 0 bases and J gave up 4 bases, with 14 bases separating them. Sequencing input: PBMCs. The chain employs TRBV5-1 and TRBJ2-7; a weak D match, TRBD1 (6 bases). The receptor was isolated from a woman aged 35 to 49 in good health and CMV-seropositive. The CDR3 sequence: CASSLEGERVYEQYF. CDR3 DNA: TGCGCCAGCAGCTTGGAGGGGGAGAGGGTATACGAGCAGTACTTC. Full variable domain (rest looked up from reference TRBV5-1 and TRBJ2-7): KAGVTQTPRYLIKTRGQQVTLSCSPISGHRSVSWYQQTPGQGLQFLFEYFSETQRNKGNFPGRFSGRQFSNSRSEMNVSTLELGDSALYLCASSLEGERVYEQYFGPGTRLTVT.